The 32 T cell receptor beta chains reported below all come from one sample, sequenced in a study of identical twins. One entry per CDR3 protein results from TCRdb running MiXCR on the 5' RACE reads. The data hold 310,000 or so distinct CDR3 sequences, with roughly 8.6% observed a single time. The sample was also linked to a second study, of yellow fever vaccine responses in identical twins.

The sequencing sample was made of memory (CD45RO+) T cells sorted from blood. These receptors originate from a woman aged 18-29 years in good health.

The rearrangement joins TRBV27 to TRBJ1-6; TRBD1 is a possible D gene (5 bases). This CDR3 spans 14 amino acids. Per the germline V gene, CDR1 is MNHEY and CDR2 is SMNVEV (reference sequence). V lost 7 bases, J lost 9 bases, and 16 bases lay in between. This chain's CDR3 is CASTDRGGSSPLHF. CDR3 bases: TGTGCCAGCACCGATCGGGGGGGTAGTTCACCCCTCCACTTT.

The rearrangement links TRBV6-1 to TRBJ2-3; TRBD2 matches at 10 bases. J gave up 2 bases and V 4 bases, and 12 bases lay outside the gene matches. The CDR3 has 18 amino acids. CDR1 MNHNS and CDR2 SASEGT come from the germline V gene. CDR3 nucleotides: TGTGCCAGCAGTGGACCTTGGCTAGCGGGGGTGTACACAGATACGCAGTATTTT. It specifies CASSGPWLAGVYTDTQYF.

V gene TRBV6-4 combines with J gene TRBJ2-3; 7 bases agree with TRBD2. The germline gives CDR1 MRHNA, CDR2 SNTAGT. This CDR3 comprises 14 residues. The V and J ends lost 6 bases and 1 base, in that order; junction bases with no gene match: 4. This CDR3 reads CASSFAGGTDTQYF. In DNA form, the CDR3 reads TGTGCCAGCAGCTTCGCGGGGGGCACAGATACGCAGTATTTT.

In this sample, this clonotype turned up many times. This chain uses TRBV7-6 with TRBJ2-2, with D perhaps matching TRBD2 (8 bases). V lost 5 bases to trimming and J lost 7 bases, with 14 bases between them. The CDR3 is 14 residues long. Germline loops: CDR1 SGHVS, CDR2 FNYEAQ. CDR3 sequence reads: CASSREGAGGELFF. The CDR3, as DNA: TGTGCCAGCAGCCGGGAGGGGGCTGGCGGGGAGCTGTTTTTT.

This chain links TRBV10-2 with TRBJ1-1, with TRBD1 matching 8 bases. J was trimmed by 2 bases and V by 7 bases; bases with no gene match: 3. CDR1 WSHSY and CDR2 SAAADI come from the germline V gene. CDR3 size: 13 residues. DNA of the CDR3: TGCGCCAGCAAGGGACAGGACAACACTGAAGCTTTCTTT. Its translation is CASKGQDNTEAFF.

In this sample, this clonotype turned up a few times. The genes are TRBV20-1 and TRBJ1-2; a possible D gene is TRBD1 (5 bases). Trimming took off 3 bases at V and 0 bases at J, with 14 bases between the two ends. Germline loops: CDR1 DFQATT, CDR2 SNEGSKA (reference sequence). The CDR3 runs 15 residues. The CDR3 region has the DNA TGCAGTGCTAGTATCGGGGGAGCAGCTAACTATGGCTACACCTTC. Translating it yields CSASIGGAANYGYTF.

This clonotype occurred many times. This chain links TRBV20-1 with TRBJ2-7; TRBD1 matches at 7 bases. V lost 0 bases, J lost 0 bases, and 8 bases stayed unmatched. From germline, CDR1 is DFQATT and CDR2 SNEGSKA (reference sequence). The CDR3 is made up of 16 amino acids. The CDR3 region is CSARDKTGRSSYEQYF. The DNA for the CDR3 is TGCAGTGCTAGAGATAAGACAGGGCGTAGCTCCTACGAGCAGTACTTC.

This clonotype was observed at least ten times. The chain joins TRBV12-3 or TRBV12-4 to TRBJ2-3; 8 nucleotides agree with TRBD2. With V trimmed by 5 bases and J by 4 bases, 5 bases remained unmatched. CDR3 length equals 14 residues. The CDR3 sequence: CASSGSGTPDTQYF. The DNA for the CDR3 is TGTGCCAGCAGTGGTAGCGGGACTCCAGATACGCAGTATTTT.

This clonotype was seen many times. This chain joins TRBV5-1 and TRBJ1-4; 7 nucleotides agree with TRBD1. Germline CDR1 SGHRS, CDR2 YFSETQ. V was pared by 4 bases and J by 7 bases, with 10 bases of the junction left unmatched. The CDR3 contains 15 residues. The CDR3 DNA is TGCGCCAGCAGCACTGGACAGGCGGGCGGTGAAAAACTGTTTTTT. Protein: CASSTGQAGGEKLFF.

This sequence joins TRBV11-3 and TRBJ2-1; TRBD2 matches 10 bases. V lost 2 bases, J lost 8 bases, and 9 bases stayed unmatched. Germline loops: CDR1 SGHNT, CDR2 YENEEA. The CDR3 consists of 16 residues. The CDR3: CASSLRSSSGSDEQFF. CDR3 DNA: TGTGCCAGCAGCTTAAGGTCGTCTAGCGGGAGTGATGAGCAGTTCTTC.

V is TRBV4-1 and J is TRBJ2-1, with TRBD2 identical over 8 bases. Germline loops: CDR1 MGHRA, CDR2 YSYEKL. The CDR3 is 13 residues long. Germline trimming cut 11 bases from V and 8 bases from J; bases unmatched to any gene: 11. CDR3 DNA sequence: TGCGCCGGCCAGCGGGAGTGGGGCGATGAGCAGTTCTTC. Protein product: CAGQREWGDEQFF.

There are many counts of this clonotype. This sequence joins TRBV6-5 and TRBJ2-1; D uncertain. V gave up 4 bases and J gave up 0 bases, with 16 bases separating them. The CDR3 has 17 amino acids. Germline V gives CDR1 MNHEY, CDR2 SVGAGI. In DNA, the CDR3 is TGTGCCAGCAGTTTTCCCTCGAGACGAAGCTCCTACAATGAGCAGTTCTTC. Translated, it gives CASSFPSRRSSYNEQFF.

This clonotype was seen at least ten times. The J gene is TRBJ1-2, the V gene TRBV7-8; tentative D call: TRBD1 (6 bases). CDR1 and CDR2 (germline): SGHVS, FQNEAQ. Trimming left V 3 bases short and J 7 bases short, with 12 bases between. The CDR3 extends over 13 amino acids. For the CDR3, the DNA is TGTGCCAGCAGCTTCAATCAAGGGGGTGGCTACACCTTC. It specifies CASSFNQGGGYTF.

This clonotype was counted many times. The V call is TRBV12-3 or TRBV12-4, the J call TRBJ1-5; D unclear. V lost 2 bases to trimming and J lost 6 bases, with 8 bases between them. This CDR3 is built from 13 residues. CDR3 DNA sequence: TGTGCCAGCAGTTTAACTGGTGGTCAGCCCCAGCATTTT. Translation: CASSLTGGQPQHF.

J is TRBJ2-1 and V is TRBV14; TRBD1 might be the D (5 bases). The CDR3 has 14 amino acids. V was cut by 0 bases and J by 7 bases, with 10 bases left in between. CDR1 is SGHDN and CDR2 is FVKESK in the germline V gene. CDR3 region: CASSQDQGWNEQFF. The CDR3 bases are TGTGCCAGCAGCCAAGATCAGGGATGGAATGAGCAGTTCTTC. The full variable domain, rest sourced from reference TRBV14 and TRBJ2-1, is EAGVTQFPSHSVIEKGQTVTLRCDPISGHDNLYWYRRVMGKEIKFLLHFVKESKQDESGMPNNRFLAERTGGTYSTLKVQPAELEDSGVYFCASSQDQGWNEQFFGPGTRLTVL.

This clonotype was seen repeatedly, ten times or more. The rearrangement links TRBV5-1 to TRBJ1-1; D gene ambiguous. Germline V gene sequence: CDR1 SGHRS, CDR2 YFSETQ. V lost 3 bases, J lost 5 bases, and 14 bases lay in between. The CDR3 consists of 14 residues. The CDR3 reads CASSSGESGTEAFF. The CDR3 bases are TGCGCCAGCAGCTCCGGGGAGAGCGGAACTGAAGCTTTCTTT. The full variable domain, in which reference TRBV5-1 and TRBJ1-1 provide the parts outside the CDR3, is KAGVTQTPRYLIKTRGQQVTLSCSPISGHRSVSWYQQTPGQGLQFLFEYFSETQRNKGNFPGRFSGRQFSNSRSEMNVSTLELGDSALYLCASSSGESGTEAFFGQGTRLTVV.

This sequence joins TRBV5-5 and TRBJ1-5; 9 nucleotides match TRBD1. Germline V CDR1 and CDR2: SGHKS, YYEKEE (reference sequence). The CDR3 is made up of 15 amino acids. The ends lost 4 bases at V and 6 bases at J; junction bases unmatched: 8. For the CDR3, the DNA is TGTGCCAGCAGCAGGGGACAGGGAAGAGGTCAGCCCCAGCATTTT. Its protein is CASSRGQGRGQPQHF.

This rearrangement joins TRBV2 to TRBJ1-1; the D is unclear. The CDR3 totals 13 residues. Deletions cut 0 bases from V and 4 bases from J, with 6 bases between. Per germline, CDR1 SNHLY and CDR2 FYNNEI. The CDR3 DNA sequence: TGTGCCAGCAGTGAAGCTCCAGGCACTGAAGCTTTCTTT. It codes for CASSEAPGTEAFF. Variable domain in full (rest from reference TRBV2 and TRBJ1-1): EPEVTQTPSHQVTQMGQEVILRCVPISNHLYFYWYRQILGQKVEFLVSFYNNEISEKSEIFDDQFSVERPDGSNFTLKIRSTKLEDSAMYFCASSEAPGTEAFFGQGTRLTVV.

This clonotype came up many times. The chain has TRBV20-1 and TRBJ1-6, with D uncertain. The CDR3 extends over 14 amino acids. The germline V and J ends were trimmed by 1 base and 7 bases, with 11 bases remaining between them. Per the germline V gene, CDR1 is DFQATT and CDR2 is SNEGSKA (reference sequence). In DNA, the CDR3 is TGCAGTGCTAGAGGGGGAACAGTCAATTCACCCCTCCACTTT. Its translation: CSARGGTVNSPLHF.

At least ten counts were recorded for this clonotype. The chain employs TRBV5-1 and TRBJ2-7; D not certain. Germline CDR1 reads SGHRS; CDR2 reads YFSETQ. The CDR3 has 13 amino acids. V shed 0 bases and J shed 2 bases, with 6 bases lying between them. CDR3 sequence: CASSLVGTYEQYF. The CDR3 region has the DNA TGCGCCAGCAGCTTGGTAGGGACCTACGAGCAGTACTTC.

This clonotype was found a few times. The rearrangement uses TRBV5-5 and TRBJ2-2; D is perhaps TRBD2 (5 bases). Trimming left V 2 bases short and J 4 bases short, with 12 bases between. This CDR3 is 15 amino acids long. Germline V gives CDR1 SGHKS, CDR2 YYEKEE (reference sequence). The CDR3 is CASSFFRGTTGELFF. The DNA for the CDR3 is TGTGCCAGCAGCTTTTTCCGGGGAACCACCGGGGAGCTGTTTTTT.

The chain employs TRBV27 and TRBJ2-7; possible D gene TRBD2, 6 bases. The CDR3 has 15 amino acids. Trimming removed 5 bases at V and 0 bases at J, with 14 bases between. Looked up from germline, CDR1 is MNHEY and CDR2 is SMNVEV (reference sequence). The CDR3 nucleotides are TGTGCCAGCAGTCCAACGGGACTGACCTCCTACGAGCAGTACTTC. This gives the protein CASSPTGLTSYEQYF.

This clonotype occurred many times. The CDR3 reads CASSLRLAGTGELFF. In nucleotides, the CDR3 is TGTGCCAGCAGTCTTCGACTAGCGGGAACCGGGGAGCTGTTTTTT. This rearrangement joins TRBV12-3 or TRBV12-4 to TRBJ2-2; 11 bases fit TRBD2. The CDR3 extends over 15 amino acids. The J segment lost 5 bases and the V segment lost 5 bases, leaving 4 bases of the junction unmatched.

This clonotype has a single count. This may be a read error: a much more frequent sequence differs by one nucleotide. The chain employs TRBV7-8 and TRBJ2-1; TRBD2 aligns across 7 bases. Germline V gene lookup returns CDR1 SGHVS and CDR2 FQNEAQ. The length of the CDR3 is 15 residues. CDR3 sequence reads: CAGSPGTSGGGEQFF. CDR3 nucleotide sequence: TGTGCCGGCAGCCCCGGGACGTCGGGAGGCGGGGAGCAGTTCTTC.

This clonotype has more than one count but fewer than ten. V gene TRBV18 combines with J gene TRBJ2-6, with TRBD2 as a possible D gene (7 bases). Germline loops: CDR1 KGHSH, CDR2 LQKENI. V was trimmed by 6 bases and J by 1 base, leaving 13 bases between them. This CDR3 has 16 residues. The CDR3 sequence is CASSPRGASGANVLTF. As DNA, the CDR3 is TGTGCCAGCTCTCCCCGGGGGGCGTCTGGGGCCAACGTCCTGACTTTC. The full variable domain, its missing parts supplied by reference TRBV18 and TRBJ2-6, is NAGVMQNPRHLVRRRGQEARLRCSPMKGHSHVYWYRQLPEEGLKFMVYLQKENIIDESGMPKERFSAEFPKEGPSILRIQQVVRGDSAAYFCASSPRGASGANVLTFGAGSRLTVL.

This sequence joins TRBV12-3 or TRBV12-4 and TRBJ2-1, with D uncertain. V was clipped by 7 bases and J by 0 bases, with 4 bases between them. The CDR3 extends over 12 amino acids. The CDR3 region has the DNA TGTGCCAGCACCCTCTCCTACAATGAGCAGTTCTTC. It yields the protein CASTLSYNEQFF.

CDR3 residues: CASSPGTGGPLTDTQYF. The CDR3 DNA reads TGCGCCAGCAGCCCCGGGACAGGCGGCCCACTCACAGATACGCAGTATTTT. This chain links TRBV5-1 with TRBJ2-3, with 8 nucleotides matching TRBD1. J lost 2 bases, V lost 4 bases, and 12 bases had no gene match. CDR1 is SGHRS, CDR2 YFSETQ, per germline. The length of the CDR3 is 17 residues.

This clonotype showed up many times. J is TRBJ2-4 and V is TRBV21-1. TRBV21-1 is given as a pseudogene. This CDR3 is built from 13 residues. CDR3 sequence reads: CASSPKSKNIQYF. The CDR3 DNA reads as TGTGCCAGCAGCCCTAAGTCCAAAAACATTCAGTACTTC.

The V and J genes are TRBV2 and TRBJ1-2; no reliable D call. Germline V gives CDR1 SNHLY, CDR2 FYNNEI. Trimming took 7 bases from V and 3 from J, leaving 9 bases between them. The CDR3 totals 12 residues. The DNA for the CDR3 is TGTGCCAGCACTCAGACTTACTATGGCTACACCTTC. Its protein product is CASTQTYYGYTF.

The rearrangement uses TRBV6-5 and TRBJ2-7; 11 bases align to TRBD2. V trimming: 0 bases; J trimming: 5 bases; junction bases outside the gene matches: 12. CDR3 length equals 18 residues. Germline CDR1 and CDR2: MNHEY and SVGAGI. The CDR3 coding sequence is TGTGCCAGCAGTTACTCGACAGGAAATAGCGGGAGGGTCGACGAGCAGTACTTC. It specifies CASSYSTGNSGRVDEQYF.

This clonotype was recorded a few times. The rearrangement joins TRBV6-2 or TRBV6-3 to TRBJ1-5, with no clear D. This CDR3 spans 15 amino acids. Trimming stripped 6 bases from V and 5 bases from J, with 17 bases between. Germline CDR1 and CDR2: MNHEY and SVGEGT. CDR3 residues: CASSRPIGLDQPQHF. The CDR3 DNA is TGTGCCAGCAGCCGCCCGATAGGTTTGGATCAGCCCCAGCATTTT.

The V gene is TRBV5-1, the J gene TRBJ2-4; TRBD2 matches at 11 bases. V lost 2 bases to trimming and J lost 0 bases; unmatched junction nucleotides: 10. The germline V gene has CDR1 SGHRS and CDR2 YFSETQ. The CDR3 is made up of 19 amino acids. The CDR3 is CASSFTSGSALSAKNIQYF. CDR3 sequence (DNA): TGCGCCAGCAGCTTTACTAGCGGGAGTGCCCTTTCAGCCAAAAACATTCAGTACTTC.